These 3 T cell receptor beta chains were all obtained from the same sample, sequenced in a study of early T cells in non-severe SARS-CoV-2 infection. TCRdb independently ran MiXCR on the 5' RACE reads; one entry per CDR3 protein. The sample consists of 110,000 or so distinct CDR3 sequences, about an eighth of them appearing once. The sample taken for sequencing was whole blood. The receptors stem from an adult who was a healthcare worker with PCR-confirmed SARS-CoV-2 infection or an uninfected control (not recorded which).

V is TRBV18 and J is TRBJ2-6; 13 bases agree with TRBD2. The CDR3 consists of 16 residues. Germline CDR1 reads KGHSH; CDR2 reads LQKENI. J gave up 4 bases and V 6 bases, and 3 bases lay outside the gene matches. CDR3: CASSGLAGTGANVLTF. As DNA, the CDR3 is TGTGCCAGCTCGGGACTAGCGGGAACCGGGGCCAACGTCCTGACTTTC.

The table lists this clonotype with many counts. The CDR3 nucleotides read TGTGCCAGCTCAAACGGTAGGACTAGCCGGGAGACCCAGTACTTC. This gives the protein CASSNGRTSRETQYF. The V gene is TRBV18, the J gene TRBJ2-5, with TRBD2 matching 8 bases. Germline V lookup: CDR1 KGHSH, CDR2 LQKENI. The CDR3 is 15 residues long. The ends lost 5 bases at V and 5 bases at J; junction bases unmatched: 10.

This clonotype was counted at least ten times. The chain has TRBV3-1 and TRBJ2-2; no reliable D call. The CDR3 has 16 amino acids. Germline V lookup: CDR1 LGHDT, CDR2 YNNKEL (reference sequence). V shed 1 base and J shed 0 bases, with 9 bases lying between them. The CDR3 is CASSQARAANTGELFF. CDR3 coding DNA: TGTGCCAGCAGCCAAGCTCGGGCGGCGAACACCGGGGAGCTGTTTTTT.